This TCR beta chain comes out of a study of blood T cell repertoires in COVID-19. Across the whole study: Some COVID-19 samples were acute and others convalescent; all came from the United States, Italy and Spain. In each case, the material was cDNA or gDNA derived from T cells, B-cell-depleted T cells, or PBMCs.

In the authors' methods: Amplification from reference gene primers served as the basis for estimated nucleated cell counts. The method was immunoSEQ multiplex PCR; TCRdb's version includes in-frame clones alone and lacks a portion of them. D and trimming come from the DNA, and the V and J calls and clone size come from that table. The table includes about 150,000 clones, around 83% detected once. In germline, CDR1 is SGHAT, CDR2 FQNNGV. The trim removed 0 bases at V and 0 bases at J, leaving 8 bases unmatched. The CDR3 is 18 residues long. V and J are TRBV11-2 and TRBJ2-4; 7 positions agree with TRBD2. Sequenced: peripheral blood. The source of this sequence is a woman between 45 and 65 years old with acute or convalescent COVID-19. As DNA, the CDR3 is TGTGCCAGCAGCTTAGATCATTGGACTAGGTTAGCCAAAAACATTCAGTACTTC. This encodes CASSLDHWTRLAKNIQYF.